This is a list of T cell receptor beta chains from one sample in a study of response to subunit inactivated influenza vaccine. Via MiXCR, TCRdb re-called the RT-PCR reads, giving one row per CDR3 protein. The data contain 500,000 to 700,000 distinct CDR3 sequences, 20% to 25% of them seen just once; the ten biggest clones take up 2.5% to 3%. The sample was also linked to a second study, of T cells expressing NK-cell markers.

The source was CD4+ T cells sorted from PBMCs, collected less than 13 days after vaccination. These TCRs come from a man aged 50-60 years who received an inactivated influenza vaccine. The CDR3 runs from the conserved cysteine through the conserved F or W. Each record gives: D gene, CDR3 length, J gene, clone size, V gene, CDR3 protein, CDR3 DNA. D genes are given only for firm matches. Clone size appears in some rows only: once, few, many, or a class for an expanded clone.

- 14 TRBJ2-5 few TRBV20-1 CSASFSGDQETQYF TGCAGTGCTAGTTTTAGTGGCGACCAAGAGACCCAGTACTTC
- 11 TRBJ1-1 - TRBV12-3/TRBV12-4 CASSPGRLAFF TGTGCCAGCAGCCCAGGACGCTTAGCTTTCTTT
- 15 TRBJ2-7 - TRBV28 CASTPPNRDIYEQYF TGTGCCAGCACCCCGCCCAACCGGGACATATACGAGCAGTACTTC
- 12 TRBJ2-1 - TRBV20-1 CSATDNNNEQFF TGCAGTGCTACAGACAACAACAATGAGCAGTTCTTC
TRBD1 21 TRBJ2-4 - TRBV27 CASSLWPVDRGGRLAKNIQYF TGTGCCAGCAGTTTATGGCCCGTGGACAGGGGGGGAAGGCTAGCCAAAAACATTCAGTACTTC
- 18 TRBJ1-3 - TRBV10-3 CAISPYGQRKTSGNTIYF TGTGCCATCAGTCCTTATGGACAGAGGAAAACCTCTGGAAACACCATATATTTT
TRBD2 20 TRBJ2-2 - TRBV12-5 CASGLSPPGLAGGLVGELFF TGTGCTAGTGGTTTGTCTCCTCCGGGACTAGCGGGGGGGCTTGTCGGGGAGCTGTTTTTT
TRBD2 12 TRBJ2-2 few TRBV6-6 CASSGGSGELFF TGTGCCAGCTCGGGGGGGTCCGGGGAGCTGTTTTTT
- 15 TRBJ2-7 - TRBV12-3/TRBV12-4 CASSLRGAASYEQYF TGTGCCAGCAGTTTACGGGGGGCGGCCTCCTACGAGCAGTACTTC
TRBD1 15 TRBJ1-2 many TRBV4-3 CASSQAGGGSYGYTF TGCGCCAGCAGCCAGGCAGGGGGCGGTAGCTATGGCTACACCTTC
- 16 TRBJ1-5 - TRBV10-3 CAISEWGDLSGQPQHF TGTGCCATCAGTGAGTGGGGGGACCTGAGCGGGCAGCCCCAGCATTTT
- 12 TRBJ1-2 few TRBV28 CASTDGYYGYTF TGTGCCAGCACGGACGGCTACTATGGCTACACCTTC
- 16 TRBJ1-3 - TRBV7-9 CASSSDQFSAGNTIYF TGTGCCAGCAGCTCAGACCAGTTTTCTGCCGGAAACACCATATATTTT
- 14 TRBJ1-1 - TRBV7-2 CASRSTPVNTEAFF TGTGCCAGCAGATCGACACCTGTTAACACTGAAGCTTTCTTT
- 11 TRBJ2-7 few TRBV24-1 CARAESYEQYF TGTGCCCGGGCGGAATCCTACGAGCAGTACTTC
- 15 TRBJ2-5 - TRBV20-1 CSARTSLVFQETQYF TGCAGTGCTAGGACCTCCCTGGTTTTTCAAGAGACCCAGTACTTC
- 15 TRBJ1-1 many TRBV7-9 CASSLSGRLNTEAFF TGTGCCAGCAGCCTATCAGGGAGGCTGAACACTGAAGCTTTCTTT
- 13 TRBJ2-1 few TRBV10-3 CAIAGGLYNEQFF TGTGCCATCGCTGGGGGGCTGTACAATGAGCAGTTCTTC
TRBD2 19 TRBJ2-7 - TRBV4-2 CANSQGPSGRGSLLYEQYF TGTGCCAACAGCCAAGGTCCTAGCGGGAGAGGAAGTCTGCTCTACGAGCAGTACTTC
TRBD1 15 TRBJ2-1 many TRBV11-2 CASSLTGAWYNEQFF TGTGCCAGCAGCCTCACAGGGGCCTGGTACAATGAGCAGTTCTTC
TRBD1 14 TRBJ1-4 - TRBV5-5 CASSIGQVNEKLSF TGTGCCAGCAGCATCGGACAGGTTAATGAAAAACTGTCTTTT
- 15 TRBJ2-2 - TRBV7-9 CASSFQTGNTGELFF TGTGCCAGCAGCTTTCAAACAGGAAACACCGGGGAGCTGTTTTTT
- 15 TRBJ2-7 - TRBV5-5 CASSLMLHRDYEQYF TGTGCCAGCAGCTTGATGTTGCACAGGGACTACGAGCAGTACTTC
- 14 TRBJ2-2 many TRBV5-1 CASSLQGNTGELFF TGTGCCAGCAGTTTACAAGGGAACACCGGGGAGCTGTTTTTT
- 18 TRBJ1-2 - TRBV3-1 CASSQVFRQGGLDYGYTF TGTGCCAGCAGCCAAGTTTTTAGGCAGGGAGGGCTGGACTATGGCTACACCTTC
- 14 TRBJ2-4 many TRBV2 CASSLWGNKNIQYF TGTGCCAGCTCCCTATGGGGTAACAAAAACATTCAGTACTTC
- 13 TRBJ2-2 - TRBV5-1 CATGTPNTGELFF TGCGCTACCGGGACCCCGAACACCGGGGAGCTGTTTTTT
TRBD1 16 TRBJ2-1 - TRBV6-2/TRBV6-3 CASKHPGTGLYNEQFF TGTGCCAGCAAGCATCCCGGGACAGGGCTTTACAATGAGCAGTTCTTC
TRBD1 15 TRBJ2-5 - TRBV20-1 CSARRDRFWQETQYF TGCAGTGCTAGACGGGACAGGTTCTGGCAAGAGACCCAGTACTTC
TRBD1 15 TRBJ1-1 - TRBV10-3 CAISDSGQMNTEAFF TGTGCCATCAGTGACTCGGGACAGATGAACACTGAAGCTTTCTTT
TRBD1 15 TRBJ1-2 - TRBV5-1 CASSGRQGKDYGYTF TGCGCCAGCAGCGGAAGACAGGGGAAAGACTATGGCTACACCTTC
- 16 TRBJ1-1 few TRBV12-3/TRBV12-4 CASSPGTRRITYEAFF TGTGCCAGCAGTCCTGGGACAAGGAGGATCACTTATGAAGCTTTCTTT
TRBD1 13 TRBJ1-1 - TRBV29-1 CSVSDRAGTEAFF TGCAGCGTTTCCGACAGGGCTGGAACTGAAGCTTTCTTT
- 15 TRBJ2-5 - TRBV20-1 CSARAGWGRQETQYF TGCAGTGCTAGAGCAGGTTGGGGCAGGCAAGAGACCCAGTACTTC
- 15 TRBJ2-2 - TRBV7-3 CASSLSLSNTGELFF TGTGCCAGCAGCTTATCCCTTTCTAACACCGGGGAGCTGTTTTTT
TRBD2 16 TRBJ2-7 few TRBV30 CAWSQSTSGYQYEQYF TGTGCCTGGAGTCAATCAACTAGCGGTTACCAGTACGAGCAGTACTTC
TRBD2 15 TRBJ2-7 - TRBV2 CASSERGRDSYEQYF TGTGCCAGCAGTGAACGGGGGAGGGATTCCTACGAGCAGTACTTC
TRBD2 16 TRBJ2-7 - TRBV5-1 CASSGRTSGFSYEQYF TGCGCCAGCAGCGGAAGGACTAGCGGTTTCTCCTACGAGCAGTACTTC
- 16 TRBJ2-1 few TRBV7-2 CASSLEAGVSYNEQFF TGTGCCAGCAGCTTGGAGGCAGGGGTTAGTTACAATGAGCAGTTCTTC
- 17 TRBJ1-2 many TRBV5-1 CASSLGTRTDVNYGYTF TGCGCCAGCAGCTTGGGCACCCGGACAGACGTCAACTATGGCTACACCTTC
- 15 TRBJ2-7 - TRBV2 CASSPNRARSYEQYF TGTGCCAGCAGTCCCAACCGGGCACGATCCTACGAGCAGTACTTC